The clone carrying this T cell receptor (beta chain) came up once. The source of the sample is a study of control samples from healthy donors and cancer patients. Assay used: immunoSEQ multiplex PCR; TCRdb lists only in-frame clones, some missing. The sample has approximately 140,000 clones; about 85% are singletons. The germline CDR1 and CDR2 sequences are MDHEN and SYDVKM. The CDR3 sequence is 12 residues long. The V and J ends lost 6 bases and 2 bases respectively, with 7 bases between them. Sequencing was done on a sample of blood. The source is a woman in her 30s in good health. The chain combines TRBV28 with TRBJ1-2; the D is unclear. The CDR3 DNA is TGTGCCAGCAGCCCGGGGAACTATGGCTACACCTTC. Protein product: CASSPGNYGYTF.